This is a list of T cell receptor beta chains from one sample in a study of blood T cell repertoires in COVID-19. Only in-frame clones appear in the TCRdb table, and some are missing; sequencing was by immunoSEQ multiplex PCR. The repertoire holds tens of thousands of clones, with around nine tenths as singletons. The sequencing input was peripheral blood. The receptors here all came from a woman at least 80 years old with acute or convalescent COVID-19. Both conserved end residues are part of each CDR3. Fields, in order: clone size, D gene, V gene, J gene, CDR3 protein, CDR3 DNA. A D gene is named only where the DNA matches it firmly. Only part of the rows carry a size: once, few, many, or a class if the clone is expanded.

abundance: .
d_gene: TRBD1
v_gene: TRBV2
j_gene: TRBJ2-4
CDR3aa: CASSEIGGSGNIQYF
CDR3nt: TGTGCCAGCAGTGAAATAGGGGGCTCGGGAAACATTCAGTACTTC

abundance: .
d_gene: .
v_gene: TRBV6-2/TRBV6-3
j_gene: TRBJ1-3
CDR3aa: CASSLIQGRGNTIYF
CDR3nt: TGTGCCAGCAGTCTTATACAGGGACGTGGAAACACCATATATTTT

abundance: .
d_gene: TRBD2
v_gene: TRBV6-5
j_gene: TRBJ2-1
CDR3aa: CASSLDGGSYNEQFF
CDR3nt: TGTGCCAGCAGTCTGGACGGGGGGTCCTACAATGAGCAGTTCTTC

abundance: .
d_gene: .
v_gene: TRBV18
j_gene: TRBJ2-3
CDR3aa: CASSPPVGAQRTDTQYF
CDR3nt: TGTGCCAGCTCACCACCGGTTGGGGCCCAGCGCACAGATACGCAGTATTTT

abundance: .
d_gene: .
v_gene: TRBV27
j_gene: TRBJ1-2
CDR3aa: CASSSQGYYGYTF
CDR3nt: TGTGCCAGCAGTTCTCAGGGATACTATGGCTACACCTTC

abundance: .
d_gene: TRBD1
v_gene: TRBV5-1
j_gene: TRBJ2-7
CDR3aa: CASRLGQETYEQYF
CDR3nt: TGCGCCAGCAGGCTTGGACAGGAGACATACGAGCAGTACTTC

abundance: .
d_gene: .
v_gene: TRBV12-3/TRBV12-4
j_gene: TRBJ2-1
CDR3aa: CASSFRGSGEQFF
CDR3nt: TGTGCCAGCAGTTTTCGAGGATCGGGTGAGCAGTTCTTC

abundance: .
d_gene: TRBD2
v_gene: TRBV2
j_gene: TRBJ2-2
CDR3aa: CASTRTSGGVNTGELFF
CDR3nt: TGTGCCAGCACCAGGACTAGCGGGGGGGTGAACACCGGGGAGCTGTTTTTT

abundance: few
d_gene: .
v_gene: TRBV7-9
j_gene: TRBJ2-7
CDR3aa: CASSLGSGPYEQYF
CDR3nt: TGTGCCAGCAGCTTAGGCTCAGGCCCCTACGAGCAGTACTTC

abundance: .
d_gene: .
v_gene: TRBV6-5
j_gene: TRBJ1-2
CDR3aa: CASSSLFRAGDYGYTF
CDR3nt: TGTGCCAGCAGTTCCCTCTTCAGGGCCGGTGACTATGGCTACACCTTC

abundance: .
d_gene: .
v_gene: TRBV28
j_gene: TRBJ1-1
CDR3aa: CASSPAGDLLNTEAFF
CDR3nt: TGTGCCAGCAGTCCCGCGGGGGACCTCCTGAACACTGAAGCTTTCTTT